Reported below is one TCR beta chain. With 5 bases clipped from V and 4 bases from J, the junction kept 8 bases outside the gene matches. Germline V gene data show CDR1 as LNHDA and CDR2 as SQIVND (reference sequence). The CDR3 sequence is 15 residues long. Generated by immunoSEQ multiplex PCR, the TCRdb table keeps only in-frame clones and is missing some. The sample shows roughly 69,000 clones, 87% of them seen only once. The data stem from a study of blood T cell repertoires in COVID-19. Study context: Sites in the United States, Italy and Spain provided acute and convalescent COVID-19 samples. The analysed material was cDNA or gDNA that came from T cells, B-cell-depleted T cells, or PBMCs.

The chain recombines TRBV19 with TRBJ1-5; 7 bases agree with TRBD1. This sequence originates from a man in his forties or fifties with active COVID-19. Sequenced: peripheral blood. The CDR3 sequence is CASSLRQGQNQPQHF. Here the CDR3 DNA reads TGTGCCAGTAGTCTCCGACAGGGCCAAAATCAGCCCCAGCATTTT.